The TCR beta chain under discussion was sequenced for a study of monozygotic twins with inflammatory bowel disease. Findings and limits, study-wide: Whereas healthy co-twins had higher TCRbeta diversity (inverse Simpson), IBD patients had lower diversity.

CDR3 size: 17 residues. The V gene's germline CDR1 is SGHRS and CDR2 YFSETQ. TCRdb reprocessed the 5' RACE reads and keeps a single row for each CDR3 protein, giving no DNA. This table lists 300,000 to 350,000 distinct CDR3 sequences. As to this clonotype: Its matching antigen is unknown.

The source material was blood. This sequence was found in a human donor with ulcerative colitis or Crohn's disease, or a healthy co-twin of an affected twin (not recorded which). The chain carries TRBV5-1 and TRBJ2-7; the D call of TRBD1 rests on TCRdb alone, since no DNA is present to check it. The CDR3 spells CASSSYSGPRSSYEQYF.